One sample yielded the 9 T cell receptor beta chains listed below, sequenced in a study of blood T cell repertoires in COVID-19. This table comes from immunoSEQ multiplex PCR, and its TCRdb copy is limited to in-frame clones, with some not included. The table includes 25,000 to 30,000 clones, 88% detected once. Material for sequencing was peripheral blood. These receptor sequences come from a woman between 45 and 65 years old with active COVID-19.

The rearrangement links TRBV2 to TRBJ2-5, with 8 bases lining up with TRBD2. This CDR3 is built from 13 residues. The junction had 15 bases not matched to a gene; V was cut back by 7 bases and J by 14 bases. Per germline, CDR1 SNHLY and CDR2 FYNNEI. CDR3 coding DNA: TGTGCCAGCATGCGGGTAGTGACTAGCGAGAAATACTTC. It codes for CASMRVVTSEKYF.

The V call is TRBV30, the J call TRBJ1-1; weak D call: TRBD1 (5 bases). Trimming cost V 3 bases and J 1 base, with 9 bases left between them. The CDR3 loop spans 13 amino acids. Germline values: CDR1 GTSNPN, CDR2 SVGIG (reference sequence). The CDR3 region is CAWRGRGNTEAFF. Written as DNA, the CDR3 is TGTGCCTGGAGGGGGCGCGGGAACACTGAAGCTTTCTTT.

Only one count was recorded for this clone. V gene TRBV2 combines with J gene TRBJ2-5, with 7 nucleotides matching TRBD1. CDR3 length: 14 residues. Germline values: CDR1 SNHLY, CDR2 FYNNEI. V shed 10 bases, J shed 5 bases, and the junction held 13 bases outside the gene matches. The CDR3, as DNA: TGTGCCAACGCCCTGGACAGGAATGGGGAGACCCAGTACTTC. It translates to CANALDRNGETQYF.

The chain links TRBV3-1 (or the pseudogene TRBV3-2) to TRBJ1-2; D unclear. The CDR3 is 14 amino acids. Germline V gene data show CDR1 as LGHDT and CDR2 as YNNKEL (reference sequence). Between the trimmed V and J ends, which lost 2 bases and 0 bases, there was a span of 7 bases. CDR3 bases: TGTGCCAGCAGCCAATATGAGACTAACTATGGCTACACCTTC. Its translation is CASSQYETNYGYTF.

V usage is TRBV6-6 and J usage is TRBJ1-2; D gene unclear. V was clipped by 10 bases and J by 4 bases, with 16 bases between them. CDR3 length: 13 amino acids. Germline CDR1 reads MNHNY; CDR2 reads SVGAGI (reference sequence). CDR3 bases: TGTGCCACCTTAGAGGAGGATTCCTATGGCTACACCTTC. Its protein is CATLEEDSYGYTF.

The chain is built from TRBV9 and TRBJ2-7; D unclear. Germline V CDR1 and CDR2: SGDLS, YYNGEE. V dropped 0 bases and J dropped 0 bases, with 10 bases sitting between them. This CDR3 contains 15 residues. The CDR3 DNA sequence: TGTGCCAGCAGCGTAGGTGAGGAGAGCTCCTACGAGCAGTACTTC. It translates to CASSVGEESSYEQYF.

This clone was seen only once. V usage is TRBV2 and J usage is TRBJ1-2; 9 nucleotides align to TRBD1. V dropped 5 bases and J dropped 8; count of bases not matched to a gene: 9. The CDR3 is 14 residues long. Germline V gene sequence: CDR1 SNHLY, CDR2 FYNNEI. In DNA form, the CDR3 reads TGTGCCAGCAGTCAACCCGGGACAGGGAACGGCTACACCTTC. Amino acid sequence: CASSQPGTGNGYTF.

In its sample, this clone ranks as medium-sized. The V gene is TRBV19, the J gene TRBJ2-7; 8 bases align to TRBD1. Germline V gives CDR1 LNHDA, CDR2 SQIVND (reference sequence). This CDR3 region has 14 residues. V shed 3 bases, J shed 5 bases, and the junction held 6 bases outside the gene matches. CDR3 sequence reads: CASSMRTGFHEQYF. In nucleotides, the CDR3 is TGTGCCAGTAGTATGAGGACAGGGTTTCACGAGCAGTACTTC.

The chain employs TRBV30 and TRBJ1-2; the match to TRBD1 covers 7 bases. Per germline, CDR1 GTSNPN and CDR2 SVGIG (reference sequence). The CDR3 covers 14 residues. V lost 1 base and J lost 5; bases outside the gene matches: 7. CDR3 sequence (DNA): TGTGCCTGGAGTGAGACAGGGATCGGGTATGGCTACACCTTC. The encoded protein is CAWSETGIGYGYTF. Looking up the rest from reference TRBV30 and TRBJ1-2 gives the full variable domain: SQTIHQWPATLVQPVGSPLSLECTVEGTSNPNLYWYRQAAGRGLQLLFYSVGIGQISSEVPQNLSASRPQDRQFILSSKKLLLSDSGFYLCAWSETGIGYGYTFGSGTRLTVV.